This TCR beta chain was found in a study of T cell changes during pregnancy in multiple sclerosis. Sequencing used immunoSEQ multiplex PCR; TCRdb keeps in-frame clones, though not all of them. The sample yields tens of thousands of clones, roughly 89% seen once. Per germline, CDR1 LGHNA and CDR2 YSLEER. The CDR3 runs 14 residues. Between the trimmed V and J ends, which lost 3 bases and 4 bases, there was a span of 9 bases. The starting material was peripheral blood, obtained in the second trimester of pregnancy. The chain recombines TRBV4-3 with TRBJ2-2, with D uncertain. This clonotype was sampled from a female donor with multiple sclerosis, enrolled in a pregnancy study. Written as DNA, the CDR3 is TGCGCCAGCAGCCATCGAACTGCCACCGGGGAGCTGTTTTTT. Protein: CASSHRTATGELFF.